These 19 T cell receptor beta chains came from one sample sequenced in a study of breast tumors, draining lymph nodes, adjacent tissues. Axillary draining lymph nodes of breast cancer patients supplied the node samples. TCRdb re-called the multiplex PCR reads through MiXCR, storing one row per CDR3 protein. The repertoire has 290,000 or so distinct CDR3 sequences, over 30% of them found once; the top ten carry 0.85% to 1.3%. Sequencing was performed on axillary lymph node tissue. These receptor sequences come from a female donor with breast cancer. Some clones in this sample may be carry-over from other donors' samples.

This clonotype was counted at least ten times. The chain recombines TRBV20-1 with TRBJ2-1; 11 bases fit TRBD2. The V gene's germline CDR1 is DFQATT and CDR2 SNEGSKA (reference sequence). The CDR3 has 13 amino acids. Unmatched junction bases numbered 4, after V lost 6 bases and J lost 6 bases. CDR3 amino acids: CSALAGVFNEQFF. CDR3 DNA: TGCAGTGCACTAGCGGGAGTTTTCAATGAGCAGTTCTTC.

This clonotype was seen repeatedly, ten times or more. The chain joins TRBV7-2 to TRBJ1-5, with 7 bases identical to TRBD1. Germline V lookup: CDR1 SGHTA, CDR2 FQGNSA. V lost 2 bases and J lost 2; bases outside the gene matches: 3. CDR3 size: 15 residues. CDR3 amino acids: CASSLPTGGNQPQHF. The CDR3 DNA follows: TGTGCCAGCAGCTTACCCACAGGGGGCAATCAGCCCCAGCATTTT.

On this clonotype: Given a much more abundant clone one base away, this may be a read error. The chain links TRBV6-1 to TRBJ2-5; the D gene is possibly TRBD2 (5 bases). Per germline, CDR1 MNHNS and CDR2 SASEGT. The V gene lost 7 bases and the J gene lost 7 bases, with 19 bases spanning the gap. CDR3 size: 14 residues. CDR3 DNA: TGTGCCAGCATTCTCGCTAGCAGGAGTGGGACCCAGTACTTC. As protein: CASILASRSGTQYF.

With respect to this clonotype: This could be a read error, since a much larger clone is one nucleotide away. V and J are TRBV6-6 and TRBJ1-2, with 9 bases matching TRBD1. The CDR3 runs to 15 residues. Trimming removed 4 bases from V and 7 bases from J; junction bases left unmatched: 10. Germline V gene lookup returns CDR1 MNHNY and CDR2 SVGAGI (reference sequence). The CDR3 here is CASSFSDRGSAGYTF. CDR3 nucleotides: TGTGCCAGCAGTTTCTCCGACAGGGGGTCGGCTGGCTACACCTTC.

Points on this clonotype: A read error may explain this, as a much larger clone is one base away. This chain links TRBV12-3 or TRBV12-4 with TRBJ2-1; D gene unclear. The CDR3 is made up of 12 amino acids. The CDR3 sequence is CASSFSYNEQLF. The CDR3 DNA reads as TGTGCCAGCAGTTTCTCCTACAATGAGCAGCTCTTC.

This clonotype was observed many times. The chain has TRBV7-6 and TRBJ2-5; 7 bases are shared with TRBD2. The CDR3 loop spans 16 amino acids. Germline V gene lookup returns CDR1 SGHVS and CDR2 FNYEAQ. Losses at the gene ends were 5 bases for V and 1 base for J; bases not matched to a gene: 10. CDR3 DNA sequence: TGTGCCAGCAGCCGAGGACTAGTTCATTTCCAAGAGACCCAGTACTTC. Its protein product is CASSRGLVHFQETQYF. The variable domain in full, with the rest retrieved from reference TRBV7-6 and TRBJ2-5, is GAGVSQSPRYKVTKRGQDVALRCDPISGHVSLYWYRQALGQGPEFLTYFNYEAQQDKSGLPNDRFSAERPEGSISTLTIQRTEQRDSAMYRCASSRGLVHFQETQYFGPGTRLLVL.

The V and J genes are TRBV27 and TRBJ2-3, with 7 bases identical to TRBD2. This CDR3 comprises 14 residues. The germline CDR1 and CDR2 sequences are MNHEY and SMNVEV (reference sequence). The junction had 5 bases not matched to a gene; V was cut back by 3 bases and J by 5 bases. Here the CDR3 DNA reads TGTGCCAGCAGTTTTCGACTAGCAGGAGATACGCAGTATTTT. It translates to CASSFRLAGDTQYF.

A few counts support this clonotype. This chain uses TRBV3-1 with TRBJ2-1; TRBD2 matches 9 bases. This CDR3 contains 15 residues. Germline CDR1 and CDR2: LGHDT and YNNKEL (reference sequence). J lost 9 bases, V lost 3 bases, and 9 bases had no gene match. As DNA, the CDR3 is TGTGCCAGCAGCCAGAGGGTAGCGGGAGTTGGTGAGCAGTTCTTC. Translated: CASSQRVAGVGEQFF.

J is TRBJ2-3 and V is TRBV4-2; 11 bases match TRBD2. The germline V gene encodes CDR1 LGHNA and CDR2 YNFKEQ. The CDR3 sequence is 21 residues long. The V gene end was trimmed by 1 base and the J gene end by 0 bases; junction bases not matched to a gene: 15. The DNA of the CDR3 is TGTGCCAGCAGCCAAGCCCCGCCCTCGGCCACTAGCGGGAGAAGCACAGATACGCAGTATTTT. Protein product: CASSQAPPSATSGRSTDTQYF.

As for this clonotype: Being one base from a much bigger clone, this may be a read error. The chain recombines TRBV12-3 or TRBV12-4 with TRBJ2-1; TRBD2 matches at 16 bases. The junction had 3 bases not matched to a gene; V was cut back by 3 bases and J by 7 bases. The CDR3 spans 16 residues. CDR3 amino acids: CASSFAGLAGGNEQFF. The CDR3, as DNA: TGTGCCAGCAGTTTCGCGGGACTAGCGGGAGGGAATGAGCAGTTCTTC.

Notes on this clonotype: The junction shows a germline mismatch at one end, possibly a read error. The chain combines TRBV7-7 with TRBJ2-2, with D perhaps matching TRBD2 (6 bases). Germline V CDR1 and CDR2: SSHAT, FNYEAQ (reference sequence). The CDR3 is 14 amino acids. CDR3 protein: CASRQSWETGGLFF. In DNA, the CDR3 is TGTGCTAGCAGACAATCATGGGAAACCGGGGGGCTGTTTTTT.

As concerns this clonotype: This may stem from a read error, because a much larger clone lies one nucleotide away. The chain joins TRBV20-1 to TRBJ2-1, with TRBD2 matching over 11 bases. The ends lost 5 bases at V and 9 bases at J; junction bases unmatched: 9. The CDR3 covers 14 residues. CDR1 and CDR2 from the germline V gene are DFQATT and SNEGSKA (reference sequence). The CDR3 loop is CSAEASGRNTEQFF. CDR3 bases: TGCAGTGCTGAAGCTAGCGGGAGGAACACTGAGCAGTTCTTC.

The gene calls are TRBV30 and TRBJ2-1, with a weak D call TRBD2 (6 bases). The CDR3 contains 13 residues. Trimming took 5 bases from V and 5 from J, leaving 13 bases between them. Germline loops: CDR1 GTSNPN, CDR2 SVGIG (reference sequence). CDR3 protein: CAWEPGLNNEQFF. CDR3 sequence (DNA): TGTGCCTGGGAACCGGGACTTAACAATGAGCAGTTCTTC.

The chain recombines TRBV24-1 with TRBJ2-3; D unclear. Germline-derived CDR1 and CDR2 are KGHDR and SFDVKD. CDR3 length: 13 amino acids. The V and J ends lost 8 bases and 0 bases respectively, with 8 bases between them. CDR3 in amino acids: CATKGGSTDTQYF. The CDR3 DNA reads TGTGCCACCAAAGGCGGAAGCACAGATACGCAGTATTTT.

This clonotype was seen at least ten times. The chain joins TRBV9 to TRBJ2-1, with 8 nucleotides matching TRBD2. Trimming removed 9 bases from V and 2 bases from J; junction bases left unmatched: 7. Germline V CDR1 and CDR2: SGDLS, YYNGEE. The CDR3 has 14 amino acids. DNA for the CDR3: TGTGCCACCTCTAGCGGGCAAACCTACAATGAGCAGTTCTTC. Translated: CATSSGQTYNEQFF.

The rearrangement joins TRBV7-7 to TRBJ2-1; 14 nucleotides match TRBD2. Germline V gene sequence: CDR1 SSHAT, CDR2 FNYEAQ (reference sequence). The CDR3 has 18 residues. The CDR3 is CARSYRGGGTSGRNEQFF. CDR3 nucleotide sequence: TGTGCTAGGAGCTACAGGGGCGGAGGGACTAGCGGGAGAAATGAGCAGTTCTTC.

This clonotype turned up a few times. A much larger clone lies a single base off, so this may be a read error. Since no conserved phenylalanine or tryptophan closes the CDR3, a read error is the likely cause. The chain combines TRBV9 with TRBJ2-2, with D uncertain. CDR1 SGDLS and CDR2 YYNGEE come from the germline V gene. The V and J ends lost 0 bases and 3 bases respectively, with 9 bases between them. The CDR3 sequence is 15 residues long. This chain's CDR3 is CASSVDGSYTGELFL. In DNA, the CDR3 is TGTGCCAGCAGCGTAGATGGCAGCTACACCGGGGAGCTGTTTCTT.

About this clonotype: Possible read error: a much larger clone is one base away. The V gene is TRBV6-6, the J gene TRBJ2-3; D is possibly TRBD2 (6 bases). Germline V CDR1 and CDR2: MNHNY, SVGAGI (reference sequence). This CDR3 comprises 16 residues. CDR3: CASSHSGSGLTDTQDF. In DNA, the CDR3 is TGTGCCAGCAGTCACTCGGGTAGCGGTCTCACAGATACGCAGGATTTT.

This clonotype was seen at least ten times. The rearrangement uses TRBV20-1 and TRBJ2-3, with 14 bases fitting TRBD2. The CDR3 covers 16 residues. The ends lost 6 bases at V and 3 bases at J; junction bases unmatched: 8. Germline-derived CDR1 and CDR2 are DFQATT and SNEGSKA (reference sequence). This CDR3 reads CSAGTSGSEGTDTQYF. The CDR3 DNA reads as TGCAGTGCGGGGACTAGCGGGAGCGAAGGTACAGATACGCAGTATTTT.